The T cell receptor beta chain under discussion was sequenced for a study of T cell changes during pregnancy in multiple sclerosis. Germline V gives CDR1 SGHNT, CDR2 YYREEE (reference sequence). This CDR3 has 15 residues. Trimming removed 5 bases from V and 2 bases from J, with 16 bases in between. Sequencing used immunoSEQ multiplex PCR; TCRdb keeps in-frame clones, though not all of them. The sample includes under 110,000 clones, 92% of them seen just once. The chain joins TRBV5-4 to TRBJ1-1, with D possibly TRBD1 on 6 matching bases. The sequence was obtained from a female donor with multiple sclerosis, enrolled in a pregnancy study. This specimen consisted of peripheral blood, obtained after pregnancy. This CDR3 is CASRPKRGINTEAFF. CDR3 sequence (DNA): TGTGCCAGCAGACCCAAAAGGGGGATAAACACTGAAGCTTTCTTT.